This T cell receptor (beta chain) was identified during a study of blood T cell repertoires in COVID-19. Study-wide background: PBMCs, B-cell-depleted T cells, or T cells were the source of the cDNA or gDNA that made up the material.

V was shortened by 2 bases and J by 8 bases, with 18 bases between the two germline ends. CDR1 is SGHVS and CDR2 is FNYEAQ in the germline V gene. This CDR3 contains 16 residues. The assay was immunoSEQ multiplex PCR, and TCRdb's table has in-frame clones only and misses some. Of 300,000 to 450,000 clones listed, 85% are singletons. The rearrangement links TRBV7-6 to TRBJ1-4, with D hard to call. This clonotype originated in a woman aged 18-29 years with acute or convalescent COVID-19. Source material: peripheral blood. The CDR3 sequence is CASSLSIRGGKEKLFF. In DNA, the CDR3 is TGTGCCAGCAGCTTATCAATCCGGGGTGGGAAGGAAAAACTGTTTTTT.